The 2 T cell receptor beta chains below were found in one sample sequenced in a study of shared clonotypes between healthy human individuals. Here immunoSEQ multiplex PCR was the method, and the copy in TCRdb shows in-frame clones only, minus some. The sample lists 2 million or so clones, about 95% occurring once. CD45RO negativity and positive selection for CCR7 defined naive CD8 cells, a population that excluded terminally differentiated effector memory CD45RA+ cells. Material for sequencing was naive CD8+ T cells sorted from blood. Receptor source: a man aged 18-30 years in good health.

The J gene is TRBJ2-5, the V gene TRBV28; D not certain. V gave up 6 bases and J gave up 4 bases, with 6 bases separating them. CDR3 length: 11 amino acids. Germline V gives CDR1 MDHEN, CDR2 SYDVKM. Here the CDR3 reads CASRRAETQYF. CDR3 coding DNA: TGTGCCAGCAGACGAGCAGAGACCCAGTACTTC.

V gene TRBV7-8 combines with J gene TRBJ2-7; D might be TRBD1 (7 bases). With 3 bases removed from V and 5 bases from J, the gap between germline ends came to 26 bases. This CDR3 has 18 residues. CDR1 and CDR2 (germline): SGHVS, FQNEAQ. CDR3 residues: CASSFDLFQGGVGHEQYF. The DNA for the CDR3 is TGTGCCAGCAGCTTCGACTTGTTCCAGGGGGGAGTGGGTCACGAGCAGTACTTC.